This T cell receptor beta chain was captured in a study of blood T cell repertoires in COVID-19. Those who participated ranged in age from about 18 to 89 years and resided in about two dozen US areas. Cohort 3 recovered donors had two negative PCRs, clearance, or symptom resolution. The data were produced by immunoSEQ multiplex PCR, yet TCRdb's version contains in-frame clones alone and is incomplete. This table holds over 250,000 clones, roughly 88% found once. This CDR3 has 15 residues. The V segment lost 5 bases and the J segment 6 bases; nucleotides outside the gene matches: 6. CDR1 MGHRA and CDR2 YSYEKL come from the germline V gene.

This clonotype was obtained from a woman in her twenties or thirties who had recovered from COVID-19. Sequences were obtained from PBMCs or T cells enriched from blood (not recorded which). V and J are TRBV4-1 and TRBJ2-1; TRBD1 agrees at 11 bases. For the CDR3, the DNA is TGCGCCAGCAGCGGCACCGGGACAGGGGGCAATGAGCAGTTCTTC. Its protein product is CASSGTGTGGNEQFF.